This TCR beta chain is drawn from a study of blood T cell repertoires in COVID-19. Original processing methods: Amplification of reference gene primers was used by the study to estimate nucleated cell counts. TCRdb's copy holds only in-frame clones and misses some; the assay was immunoSEQ multiplex PCR. The V and J calls and clone size are taken from that table; D and trimming were inferred from the DNA. Among 350,000 to 500,000 clones listed, roughly 84% were seen once. Self-reported history from a screening survey and questionnaire set each donor's cohort. Exposed volunteers were people who met a COVID-19 case within 2 weeks before study entry. Sequencing was carried out using PBMCs or T cells enriched from blood (not recorded which). The receptor was isolated from a young woman who had been exposed to COVID-19.

CDR3 DNA: TGTGCCAGCAGCTCGCGCGGGGGAGGGGAAGGGGAAAAACTGTTTTTT. Protein: CASSSRGGGEGEKLFF. The chain links TRBV13 to TRBJ1-4; D is possibly TRBD1 (5 bases). Trimming shortened V by 4 bases and J by 8 bases, and 20 bases separated the two germline ends. Germline-derived CDR1 and CDR2 are PRHDT and FYEKMQ (reference sequence). This CDR3 is built from 16 residues.